These T cell receptor beta chains were read from a single sample in a study of memory CD4+ T cells and cytomegalovirus serostatus. Here immunoSEQ multiplex PCR was the method, and the copy in TCRdb shows in-frame clones only, minus some. The table shows 54,000 or so clones, with 80% to 90% occurring only once. The sample comprised memory CD4+ T cells from blood. The receptors were sampled from an adult in good health and CMV-seronegative. The CDR3 runs from the conserved cysteine through the conserved F or W. Each record gives: J gene, clone size, D gene, V gene, CDR3 protein, CDR3 DNA. A D gene is named only where the DNA matches it firmly. Clone size, where shown, is once, few, many, or a class for clones that have expanded.

TRBJ2-7 . . TRBV7-9 CASSLGSVQSSYEQYF TGTGCCAGCAGCTTAGGTTCGGTGCAGAGCTCCTACGAGCAGTACTTC
TRBJ2-2 . . TRBV27 CASSLSPGELFF TGTGCCAGCAGTTTATCTCCGGGGGAGCTGTTTTTT
TRBJ2-3 . . TRBV21-1 CASSNRLALSTDTQYF TGTGCCAGCAGCAACCGACTAGCGTTAAGCACAGATACGCAGTATTTT
TRBJ1-1 . . TRBV28 CASSQPAFTEAFF TGTGCCAGCAGTCAGCCAGCGTTCACTGAAGCTTTCTTT
TRBJ2-7 . . TRBV28 CASSPGGNRDEQYF TGTGCCAGCAGCCCTGGCGGGAATCGTGACGAGCAGTACTTC
TRBJ2-7 . . TRBV7-9 CASSLDLRTRAYEQYF TGTGCCAGCAGCTTAGATTTGAGGACGCGAGCCTACGAGCAGTACTTC
TRBJ2-2 . TRBD2 TRBV10-2 CASSLGREGGFSRTGELFF TGCGCCAGCAGCCTTGGGCGGGAGGGGGGTTTTTCGCGTACCGGGGAGCTGTTTTTT
TRBJ2-1 . . TRBV5-1 CASSNPRGMAEQFF TGCGCCAGCAGCAACCCGAGGGGGATGGCTGAGCAGTTCTTC
TRBJ2-7 medium-sized TRBD1 TRBV19 CASSPGTGGSYEQYF TGTGCCAGTAGTCCCGGGACAGGGGGCTCGTACGAGCAGTACTTC
TRBJ1-3 . . TRBV7-9 CASSPGPRPSGNTIYF TGTGCCAGCAGCCCCGGCCCACGCCCCTCTGGAAACACCATATATTTT
TRBJ1-2 . TRBD1 TRBV28 CASSLVDRGGGYTF TGTGCCAGCAGTTTAGTGGACAGGGGAGGTGGCTACACCTTC
TRBJ1-1 . . TRBV2 CASNYRNTEAFF TGTGCCAGCAATTACAGGAACACTGAAGCTTTCTTT
TRBJ2-7 once . TRBV4-3 CASSQDAGPYEQYF TGCGCCAGCAGCCAGGATGCGGGACCCTACGAGCAGTACTTC
TRBJ1-1 . . TRBV6-5 CASRPESRNTEAFF TGTGCCAGCAGACCCGAGTCCAGGAACACTGAAGCTTTCTTT
TRBJ2-1 . TRBD2 TRBV2 CASSGLATKGDEQFF TGTGCCAGCAGCGGACTAGCGACCAAAGGGGATGAGCAGTTCTTC
TRBJ1-2 once . TRBV11-2 CASSLRGGRGRYGYTF TGTGCCAGCAGCCTTAGGGGGGGCAGGGGCCGCTATGGCTACACCTTC
TRBJ1-1 . . TRBV4-2 CASSPDHAQPAFF TGTGCCAGCAGCCCGGACCACGCTCAGCCCGCTTTCTTT
TRBJ2-2 . . TRBV18 CASSPSGNTGELFF TGTGCCAGCTCACCGTCCGGAAACACCGGGGAGCTGTTTTTT
TRBJ1-5 . . TRBV7-2 CASSLQGNQPQHF TGTGCCAGCAGCTTACAGGGTAATCAGCCCCAGCATTTT
TRBJ1-4 . . TRBV6-6 CASSYGLETEKLFF TGTGCCAGCAGTTACGGCCTAGAGACTGAAAAACTGTTTTTT
TRBJ2-1 few . TRBV30 CALKGDYYNEQFF TGTGCCCTAAAGGGGGACTACTACAATGAGCAGTTCTTC
TRBJ1-2 . . TRBV29-1 CTSWDNGYTF TGCACCAGTTGGGACAATGGCTACACCTTC
TRBJ2-7 few TRBD1 TRBV5-1 CASSVTGVGGYEQYF TGCGCCAGCAGCGTGACAGGGGTGGGGGGTTACGAGCAGTACTTC
TRBJ1-4 once TRBD1 TRBV6-5 CASSDRGGEKLFF TGTGCCAGCAGTGACAGGGGAGGCGAAAAACTGTTTTTT
TRBJ1-4 . . TRBV7-2 CASSLDRNNEKLFF TGTGCCAGCAGCCTCGACAGGAATAATGAAAAACTGTTTTTT
TRBJ2-3 . . TRBV5-1 CASSHGRDTDTQYF TGCGCCAGCAGCCACGGACGGGACACAGATACGCAGTATTTT
TRBJ1-4 . . TRBV4-1 CASSQAADLIEKLFF TGCGCCAGCAGCCAAGCCGCCGACCTCATTGAAAAACTGTTTTTT
TRBJ1-1 . . TRBV28 CASSNGGSGSEAFF TGTGCCAGCAGTAACGGGGGCAGCGGTAGTGAAGCTTTCTTT
TRBJ2-7 . TRBD1 TRBV29-1 CSVLQGQGMREQYF TGCAGCGTCCTCCAGGGACAGGGGATGAGGGAGCAGTACTTC
TRBJ1-2 . . TRBV6-5 CASRDRRDYGYTF TGTGCCAGTCGAGACAGACGGGACTATGGCTACACCTTC
TRBJ2-7 . . TRBV11-2 CASSPSREQYF TGTGCCAGCAGCCCCTCGAGGGAGCAGTACTTC
TRBJ2-3 few . TRBV28 CASRLFSLPDTQYF TGTGCCAGCAGACTTTTTTCGCTCCCAGATACGCAGTATTTT
TRBJ1-3 . . TRBV2 CASSRRTTSGNTIYF TGTGCCAGCAGTCGCAGGACGACCTCTGGAAACACCATATATTTT
TRBJ1-1 . TRBD1 TRBV5-1 CASSLERDRVTEAFF TGCGCCAGCAGCTTGGAAAGGGACAGGGTCACTGAAGCTTTCTTT
TRBJ2-1 . . TRBV5-4 CASSEGRNIGNNEQFF TGTGCCAGCAGCGAGGGACGGAACATTGGAAACAATGAGCAGTTCTTC
TRBJ1-3 . . TRBV5-6 CASSSTLGNTIYF TGTGCCAGCAGCTCTACACTCGGAAACACCATATATTTT
TRBJ2-2 . . TRBV28 CASRSTGFGTGELFF TGTGCCAGCAGATCTACAGGGTTCGGCACCGGGGAGCTGTTTTTT
TRBJ2-1 . TRBD2 TRBV7-2 CASSPRTSGAYNEQFF TGTGCCAGCAGCCCGAGGACTAGCGGGGCCTACAATGAGCAGTTCTTC
TRBJ2-2 . TRBD2 TRBV5-8 CASSIAGLAFNTGELFF TGTGCCAGCAGCATTGCCGGACTAGCGTTCAACACCGGGGAGCTGTTTTTT
TRBJ2-7 . . TRBV4-2 CASSQDLAFAAYEQYF TGTGCCAGCAGCCAAGATCTTGCCTTTGCGGCCTACGAGCAGTACTTC
TRBJ1-1 . . TRBV5-1 CASSLERGTEAFF TGCGCCAGCAGCTTGGAAAGAGGGACTGAAGCTTTCTTT
TRBJ2-7 . TRBD1 TRBV11-3 CASSLSSGGSQYF TGTGCCAGCAGCTTGAGCTCAGGGGGTTCGCAGTACTTC
TRBJ1-2 . . TRBV5-5 CASSLVLISGGSRANYGYTF TGTGCCAGCAGCTTAGTGTTAATTTCGGGAGGCTCGAGGGCTAACTATGGCTACACCTTC
TRBJ2-5 . . TRBV5-1 CASSFNGEETQYF TGCGCCAGCAGCTTTAATGGGGAAGAGACCCAGTACTTC
TRBJ2-7 . . TRBV5-4 CASSARRFGYEQYF TGTGCCAGCAGCGCCCGAAGGTTTGGGTACGAGCAGTACTTC
TRBJ2-7 . TRBD1 TRBV5-1 CASSLAGTGSGEQYF TGCGCCAGCAGCTTGGCCGGGACAGGGTCGGGAGAGCAGTACTTC
TRBJ1-2 . TRBD1 TRBV2 CASRATGRDNYGYTF TGTGCCAGCCGTGCGACAGGGAGAGATAACTATGGCTACACCTTC